The present TCR beta chain was sequenced within a study of blood T cell repertoires in COVID-19. Study at large: Researchers got acute and convalescent COVID-19 samples from the United States, Italy and Spain. T cells, B-cell-depleted T cells, or PBMCs supplied cDNA or gDNA.

CDR1 and CDR2 from the germline V gene are SGHNT and YENEEA. This CDR3 comprises 13 residues. Trimming took 0 bases from V and 2 from J, leaving 4 bases between them. Original processing notes: Reference gene primer amplification gave estimated nucleated cell counts. Repertoires were generated with immunoSEQ multiplex PCR, while TCRdb's copy carries only in-frame clones and drops some. V, J and clone size reflect that table, while D and trimming were determined from the DNA. Among some 260,000 clones listed, around nine tenths were seen once. The clonotype originates from a woman under 30 who had recovered from COVID-19. This chain joins TRBV11-3 and TRBJ1-1; no reliable D call. Input material: PBMCs or T cells enriched from blood (not recorded which). The chain's CDR3 is CASSLDLNTEAFF. CDR3 DNA sequence: TGTGCCAGCAGCTTAGATCTCAACACTGAAGCTTTCTTT. The whole variable domain, filled in from reference TRBV11-3 and TRBJ1-1, reads EAGVVQSPRYKIIEKKQPVAFWCNPISGHNTLYWYLQNLGQGPELLIRYENEEAVDDSQLPKDRFSAERLKGVDSTLKIQPAELGDSAVYLCASSLDLNTEAFFGQGTRLTVV.